A single sample is the source of the 18 T cell receptor beta chains below, sequenced in a study of human T cells and chemical hapten exposure. The time point is: patch test 3, about 24 weeks after DPC sensitization. Treatment described: therapeutic diphenylcyclopropenone sensitization with weekly scalp DPC. TCRdb passed the RACE reads through MiXCR, listing each CDR3 protein once. Altogether about 160,000 distinct CDR3 sequences are present, 28% being singletons, with the ten largest covering roughly 2%. The source material was whole blood, sampled in connection with sensitization to the hapten diphenylcyclopropenone (DPC). The receptors shown here come from a young woman with alopecia areata. Some clones in this sample may be carry-over from other donors' samples.

This clonotype was recorded a few times. This sequence joins TRBV20-1 and TRBJ2-1, with D hard to call. V was pared by 7 bases and J by 6 bases, with 7 bases between. Germline loops: CDR1 DFQATT, CDR2 SNEGSKA (reference sequence). The CDR3 covers 10 residues. The CDR3 DNA reads TGCAGTGTAAGATCCAATGAGCAGTTCTTC. This codes for CSVRSNEQFF.

At least ten counts were recorded for this clonotype. V and J are TRBV4-3 and TRBJ2-7; TRBD2 might be the D (6 bases). Germline-derived CDR1 and CDR2 are LGHNA and YSLEER. The CDR3 spans 15 residues. V was shortened by 3 bases and J by 6 bases, with 18 bases between the two germline ends. The CDR3 DNA follows: TGCGCCAGCAGCCAGGCGGAGGGTGGGGTCGGCGAGCAGTACTTC. Translating it yields CASSQAEGGVGEQYF.

This chain joins TRBV7-3 and TRBJ1-5, with no clear D. This CDR3 contains 13 residues. V lost 5 bases and J 0 bases, leaving 5 bases between the germline ends. From germline, CDR1 is SGHTA and CDR2 FQGTGA. This CDR3 reads CASSPNSNQPQHF. CDR3 sequence (DNA): TGTGCCAGCAGCCCTAATAGCAATCAGCCCCAGCATTTT.

The chain links TRBV11-2 to TRBJ2-1; tentatively, D is TRBD1 (5 bases). Germline V gene sequence: CDR1 SGHAT, CDR2 FQNNGV. The V gene lost 1 base and the J gene lost 5 bases, with 9 bases spanning the gap. The CDR3 length is 14 residues. This chain's CDR3 is CASSLVPGHNEQFF. The CDR3 DNA reads TGTGCCAGCAGCTTAGTACCAGGGCACAATGAGCAGTTCTTC.

This clonotype was detected many times. V and J are TRBV20-1 and TRBJ2-7, with 7 positions matching TRBD1. From germline, CDR1 is DFQATT and CDR2 SNEGSKA (reference sequence). The CDR3 length is 13 residues. V was clipped by 6 bases and J by 2 bases; unmatched bases: 7. The CDR3: CSATRDSPYEQYF. The CDR3 nucleotides are TGCAGTGCGACCCGGGACAGCCCCTACGAGCAGTACTTC.

This clonotype was found a few times. The chain uses TRBV2 and TRBJ2-4; tentatively, D is TRBD2 (5 bases). V lost 3 bases, J lost 11 bases, and 11 bases lay in between. Germline values: CDR1 SNHLY, CDR2 FYNNEI. The CDR3 consists of 12 residues. The chain's CDR3 is CASSEKRSVQYF. The DNA for the CDR3 is TGTGCCAGCAGTGAGAAGCGGAGCGTTCAGTACTTC.

This clonotype has just a few counts. The chain has TRBV4-1 and TRBJ2-1; a weak D match, TRBD1 (6 bases). Germline V lookup: CDR1 MGHRA, CDR2 YSYEKL. The CDR3 is 15 residues long. Trimming removed 4 bases from V and 10 bases from J, with 20 bases in between. Written as DNA, the CDR3 is TGCGCCAGCAGCCGCGGGCAGGGGCCTTCTCCCGAGCAGTTCTTC. This encodes CASSRGQGPSPEQFF.

This rearrangement joins TRBV6-2 or TRBV6-3 to TRBJ2-7; the match to TRBD1 covers 7 bases. The V gene's germline CDR1 is MNHEY and CDR2 SVGEGT. The CDR3 is made up of 14 amino acids. Trimming took 5 bases from V and 1 from J; bases not matched to a gene: 5. CDR3 sequence: CASSRTGLSYEQYF. CDR3 DNA: TGTGCCAGCAGTAGGACAGGCCTATCCTACGAGCAGTACTTC.

This clonotype showed up just a few times. The chain employs TRBV12-3 or TRBV12-4 and TRBJ1-2, with D perhaps TRBD1 (5 bases). The CDR3 has 14 residues. V lost 5 bases and J lost 8, with 18 bases in between. The CDR3 loop reads CASSPSGPTMGYTF. DNA for the CDR3: TGTGCCAGCAGTCCCTCGGGGCCGACTATGGGCTACACCTTC.

This clonotype came up a few times. This chain connects TRBV7-6 to TRBJ2-1; tentatively, D is TRBD1 (6 bases). V lost 4 bases and J lost 2, with 12 bases in between. From germline, CDR1 is SGHVS and CDR2 FNYEAQ. The CDR3 loop spans 15 amino acids. This CDR3 is CASSSQTGPYNEQFF. DNA for the CDR3: TGTGCCAGCAGCTCCCAGACAGGCCCCTACAATGAGCAGTTCTTC. Filled out from reference TRBV7-6 and TRBJ2-1, the complete variable domain reads GAGVSQSPRYKVTKRGQDVALRCDPISGHVSLYWYRQALGQGPEFLTYFNYEAQQDKSGLPNDRFSAERPEGSISTLTIQRTEQRDSAMYRCASSSQTGPYNEQFFGPGTRLTVL.

The rearrangement joins TRBV20-1 to TRBJ1-1; D remains ambiguous. Germline CDR1 and CDR2: DFQATT and SNEGSKA (reference sequence). The CDR3 length is 11 residues. Trimming removed 5 bases at V and 9 bases at J, with 13 bases between. The CDR3 loop is CSAHRARKAFF. CDR3 DNA sequence: TGCAGTGCTCACCGGGCCCGTAAAGCTTTCTTT.

This clonotype was detected ten times or more. This chain links TRBV9 with TRBJ2-1, with D possibly TRBD2 on 6 matching bases. CDR1 is SGDLS, CDR2 YYNGEE, per germline. The CDR3 is made up of 11 amino acids. V was pared by 5 bases and J by 13 bases, with 13 bases between. The CDR3 sequence: CASSSTREQFF. For the CDR3, the DNA is TGTGCCAGCAGTTCGACTAGAGAACAGTTCTTC.

The chain employs TRBV11-3 and TRBJ2-3; D unresolved. Per germline, CDR1 SGHNT and CDR2 YENEEA. The CDR3 sequence is 13 residues long. Trimming pared 7 bases from V and 2 bases from J, leaving 10 bases between. In DNA form, the CDR3 reads TGTGCCAGCACCCAAGACAACACAGATACGCAGTATTTT. This codes for CASTQDNTDTQYF.

This clonotype was observed a handful of times. V gene TRBV18 combines with J gene TRBJ1-1, with a possible D match to TRBD1 (5 bases). V gave up 5 bases and J gave up 1 base, with 11 bases separating them. The CDR3 contains 14 residues. Looked up from germline, CDR1 is KGHSH and CDR2 is LQKENI. CDR3 DNA sequence: TGTGCCAGCTCATTGGGGGTGACGAACACTGAAGCTTTCTTT. Amino acid sequence: CASSLGVTNTEAFF.

This sequence joins TRBV6-1 and TRBJ1-5; D gene unclear. This CDR3 is 12 amino acids long. Trimming took 7 bases from V and 4 from J, leaving 8 bases between them. Germline lookup yields CDR1 MNHNS and CDR2 SASEGT. The CDR3 sequence is CASTTTNQPQHF. The CDR3 DNA reads as TGTGCCAGCACAACAACTAATCAGCCCCAGCATTTT.

This chain connects TRBV7-6 to TRBJ1-1; D is possibly TRBD1 (6 bases). Germline V gene lookup returns CDR1 SGHVS and CDR2 FNYEAQ. V shed 4 bases and J shed 0 bases, with 12 bases lying between them. The CDR3 runs 15 residues. CDR3 coding DNA: TGTGCCAGCAGCTCCGGGACACCGATGAACACTGAAGCTTTCTTT. The encoded protein is CASSSGTPMNTEAFF.

The chain combines TRBV12-3 or TRBV12-4 with TRBJ2-4; D is undetermined. V lost 4 bases and J lost 0, with 13 bases in between. The CDR3 length is 16 residues. This chain's CDR3 is CASSSSGPVAKNIQYF. The CDR3 DNA reads as TGTGCCAGCAGTTCGTCGGGCCCAGTAGCCAAAAACATTCAGTACTTC.

The chain has TRBV6-5 and TRBJ1-1, with D uncertain. Germline CDR1 reads MNHEY; CDR2 reads SVGAGI. The CDR3 spans 13 residues. Trimming pared 5 bases from V and 2 bases from J, leaving 9 bases between. The CDR3 loop is CASSIQVNTEAFF. The DNA for the CDR3 is TGTGCCAGCAGTATTCAGGTCAACACTGAAGCTTTCTTT.